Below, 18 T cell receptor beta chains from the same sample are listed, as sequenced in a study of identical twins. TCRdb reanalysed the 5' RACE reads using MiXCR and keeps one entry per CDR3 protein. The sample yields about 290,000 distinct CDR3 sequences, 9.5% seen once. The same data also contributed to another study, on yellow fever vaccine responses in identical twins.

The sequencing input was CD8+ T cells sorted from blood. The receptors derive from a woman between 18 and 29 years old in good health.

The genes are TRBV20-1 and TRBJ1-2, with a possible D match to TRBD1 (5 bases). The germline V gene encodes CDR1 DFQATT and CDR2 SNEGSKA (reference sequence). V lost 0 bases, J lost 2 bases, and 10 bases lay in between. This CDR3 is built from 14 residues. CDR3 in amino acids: CSARDRGANYGYTF. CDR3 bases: TGCAGTGCTAGAGATCGGGGCGCGAACTATGGCTACACCTTC.

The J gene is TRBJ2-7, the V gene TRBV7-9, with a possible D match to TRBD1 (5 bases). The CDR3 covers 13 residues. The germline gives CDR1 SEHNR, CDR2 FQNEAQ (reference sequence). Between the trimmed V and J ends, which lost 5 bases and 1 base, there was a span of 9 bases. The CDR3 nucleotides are TGTGCCAGCAGCAAGACAGAGTCCTACGAGCAGTACTTC. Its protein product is CASSKTESYEQYF.

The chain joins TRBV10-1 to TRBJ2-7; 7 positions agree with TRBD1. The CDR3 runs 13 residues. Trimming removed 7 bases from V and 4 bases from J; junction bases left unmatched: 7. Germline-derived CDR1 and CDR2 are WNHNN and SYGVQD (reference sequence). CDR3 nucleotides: TGCGCCAGCACCCTAGGGGGCAATTACGAGCAGTACTTC. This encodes CASTLGGNYEQYF.

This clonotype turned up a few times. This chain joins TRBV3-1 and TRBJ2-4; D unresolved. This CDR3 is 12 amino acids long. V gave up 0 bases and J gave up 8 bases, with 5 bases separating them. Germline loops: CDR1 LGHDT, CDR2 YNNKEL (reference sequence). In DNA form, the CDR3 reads TGTGCCAGCAGCCAAGACAGCTACATTCAGTACTTC. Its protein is CASSQDSYIQYF. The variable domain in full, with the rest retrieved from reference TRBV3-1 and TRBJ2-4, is DTAVSQTPKYLVTQMGNDKSIKCEQNLGHDTMYWYKQDSKKFLKIMFSYNNKELIINETVPNRFSPKSPDKAHLNLHINSLELGDSAVYFCASSQDSYIQYFGAGTRLSVL.

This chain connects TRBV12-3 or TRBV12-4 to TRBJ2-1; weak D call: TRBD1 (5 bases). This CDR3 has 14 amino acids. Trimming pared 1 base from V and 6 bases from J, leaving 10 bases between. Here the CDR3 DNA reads TGTGCCAGCAGTTTAGGCAGGGCGCCCAATGAGCAGTTCTTC. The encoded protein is CASSLGRAPNEQFF.

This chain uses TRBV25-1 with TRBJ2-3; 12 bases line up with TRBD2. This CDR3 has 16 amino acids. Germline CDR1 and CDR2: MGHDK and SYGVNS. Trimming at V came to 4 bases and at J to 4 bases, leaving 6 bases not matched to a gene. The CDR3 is CASSAASGGASDTQYF. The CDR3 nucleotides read TGTGCCAGCAGTGCAGCTAGCGGGGGGGCGTCAGATACGCAGTATTTT.

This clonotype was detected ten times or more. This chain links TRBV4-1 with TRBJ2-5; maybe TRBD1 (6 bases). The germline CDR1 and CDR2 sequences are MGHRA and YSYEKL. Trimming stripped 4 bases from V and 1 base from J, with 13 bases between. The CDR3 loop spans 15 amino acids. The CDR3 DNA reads TGCGCCAGCAGCCTACGGACAGACTTCCAAGAGACCCAGTACTTC. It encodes CASSLRTDFQETQYF.

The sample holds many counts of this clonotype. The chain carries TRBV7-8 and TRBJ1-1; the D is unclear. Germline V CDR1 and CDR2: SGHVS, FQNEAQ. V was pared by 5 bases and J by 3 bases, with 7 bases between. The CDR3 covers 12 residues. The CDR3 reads CASSPKHTEAFF. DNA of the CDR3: TGTGCCAGCAGCCCAAAGCACACTGAAGCTTTCTTT.

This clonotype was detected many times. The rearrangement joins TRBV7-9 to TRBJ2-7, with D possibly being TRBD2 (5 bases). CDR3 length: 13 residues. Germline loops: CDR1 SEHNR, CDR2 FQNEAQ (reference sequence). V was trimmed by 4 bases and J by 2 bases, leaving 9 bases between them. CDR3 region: CASSSGFAYEQYF. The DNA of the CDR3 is TGTGCCAGCAGCTCGGGGTTCGCCTACGAGCAGTACTTC.

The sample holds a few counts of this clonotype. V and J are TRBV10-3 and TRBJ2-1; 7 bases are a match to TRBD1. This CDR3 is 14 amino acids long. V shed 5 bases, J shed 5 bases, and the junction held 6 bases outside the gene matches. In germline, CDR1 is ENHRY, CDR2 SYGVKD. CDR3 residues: CAISIRDRDNEQFF. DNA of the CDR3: TGTGCCATCAGTATCCGGGACAGAGACAATGAGCAGTTCTTC.

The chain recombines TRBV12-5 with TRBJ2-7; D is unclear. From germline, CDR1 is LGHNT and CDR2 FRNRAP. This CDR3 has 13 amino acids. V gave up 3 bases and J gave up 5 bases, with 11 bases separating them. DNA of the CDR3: TGTGCTAGTGGTTTAAGTGCTCAGGACGAGCAGTACTTC. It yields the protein CASGLSAQDEQYF.

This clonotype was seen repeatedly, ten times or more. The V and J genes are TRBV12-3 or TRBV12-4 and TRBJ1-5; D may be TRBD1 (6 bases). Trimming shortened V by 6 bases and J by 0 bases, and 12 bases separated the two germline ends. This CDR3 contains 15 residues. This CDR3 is CASSPDSYSNQPQHF. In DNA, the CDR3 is TGTGCCAGCAGCCCGGACAGCTATAGCAATCAGCCCCAGCATTTT.

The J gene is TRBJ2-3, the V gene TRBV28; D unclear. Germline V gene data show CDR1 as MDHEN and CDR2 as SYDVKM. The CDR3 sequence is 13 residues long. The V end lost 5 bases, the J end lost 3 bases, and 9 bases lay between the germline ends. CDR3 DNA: TGTGCCAGCAGTAGCATGCGAACAGATACGCAGTATTTT. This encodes CASSSMRTDTQYF. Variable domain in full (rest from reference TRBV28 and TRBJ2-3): DVKVTQSSRYLVKRTGEKVFLECVQDMDHENMFWYRQDPGLGLRLIYFSYDVKMKEKGDIPEGYSVSREKKERFSLILESASTNQTSMYLCASSSMRTDTQYFGPGTRLTVL.

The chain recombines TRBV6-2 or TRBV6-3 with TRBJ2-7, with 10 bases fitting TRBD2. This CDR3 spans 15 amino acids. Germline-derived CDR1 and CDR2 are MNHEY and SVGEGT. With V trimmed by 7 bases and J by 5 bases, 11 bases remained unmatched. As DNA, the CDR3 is TGTGCCAGCAAACCTAGCGGGAGTTTCTGGGACGAGCAGTACTTC. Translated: CASKPSGSFWDEQYF.

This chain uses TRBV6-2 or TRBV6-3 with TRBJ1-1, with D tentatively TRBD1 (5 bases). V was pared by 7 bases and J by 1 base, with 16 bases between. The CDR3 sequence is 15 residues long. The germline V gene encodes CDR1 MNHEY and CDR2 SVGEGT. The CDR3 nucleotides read TGTGCCAGCACCCCCGCTGCTGACAGGAACACTGAAGCTTTCTTT. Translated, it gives CASTPAADRNTEAFF.

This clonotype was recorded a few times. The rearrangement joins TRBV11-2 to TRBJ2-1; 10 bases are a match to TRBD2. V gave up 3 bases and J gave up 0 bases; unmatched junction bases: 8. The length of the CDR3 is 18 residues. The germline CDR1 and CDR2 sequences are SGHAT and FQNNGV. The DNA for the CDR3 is TGTGCCAGCAGCTTCACCGGGACTAGCGATTACTCCTACAATGAGCAGTTCTTC. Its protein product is CASSFTGTSDYSYNEQFF.

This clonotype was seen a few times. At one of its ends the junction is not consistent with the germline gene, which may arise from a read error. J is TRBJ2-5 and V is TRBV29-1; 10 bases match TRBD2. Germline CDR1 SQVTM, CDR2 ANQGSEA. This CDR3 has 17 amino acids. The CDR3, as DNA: TGCAGCGTTGTCCGGCAGGGACTAGCGAGAATTCAAGAGACCCAGGACTTC. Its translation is CSVVRQGLARIQETQDF.

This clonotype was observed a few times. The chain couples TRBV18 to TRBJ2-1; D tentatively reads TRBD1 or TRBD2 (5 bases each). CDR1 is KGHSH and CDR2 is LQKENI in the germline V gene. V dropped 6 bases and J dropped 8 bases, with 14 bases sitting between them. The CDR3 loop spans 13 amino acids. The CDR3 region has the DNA TGTGCCAGCTCCTCGCAGGGAGCGGATGAGCAGTTCTTC. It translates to CASSSQGADEQFF.